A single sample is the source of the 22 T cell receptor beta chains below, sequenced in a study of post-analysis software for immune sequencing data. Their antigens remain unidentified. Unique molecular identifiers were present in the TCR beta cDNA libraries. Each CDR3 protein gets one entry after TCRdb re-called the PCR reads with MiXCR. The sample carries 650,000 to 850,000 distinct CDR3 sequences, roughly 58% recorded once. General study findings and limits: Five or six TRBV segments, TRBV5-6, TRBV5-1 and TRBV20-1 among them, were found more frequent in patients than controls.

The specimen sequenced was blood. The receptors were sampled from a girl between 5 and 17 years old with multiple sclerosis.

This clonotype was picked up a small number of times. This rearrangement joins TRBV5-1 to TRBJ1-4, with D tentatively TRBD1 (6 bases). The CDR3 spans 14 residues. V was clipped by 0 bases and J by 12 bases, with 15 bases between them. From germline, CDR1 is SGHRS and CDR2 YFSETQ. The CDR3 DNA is TGCGCCAGCAGCTTGGGGGGGCTACAGGGAGAACTGTTTTTT. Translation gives CASSLGGLQGELFF. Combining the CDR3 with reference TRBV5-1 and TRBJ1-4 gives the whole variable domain KAGVTQTPRYLIKTRGQQVTLSCSPISGHRSVSWYQQTPGQGLQFLFEYFSETQRNKGNFPGRFSGRQFSNSRSEMNVSTLELGDSALYLCASSLGGLQGELFFGSGTQLSVL.

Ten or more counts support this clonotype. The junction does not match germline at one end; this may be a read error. CDR3 sequence (DNA): TGTGCCAGCAGTTTATCCTACAATGAGCAGTTCTTC. It encodes CASSLSYNEQFF. The V and J genes are TRBV5-1 and TRBJ2-1, with D hard to call. CDR3 length equals 12 residues. Germline CDR1 reads SGHRS; CDR2 reads YFSETQ. Full variable domain (remainder filled in from reference TRBV5-1 and TRBJ2-1): KAGVTQTPRYLIKTRGQQVTLSCSPISGHRSVSWYQQTPGQGLQFLFEYFSETQRNKGNFPGRFSGRQFSNSRSEMNVSTLELGDSALYLCASSLSYNEQFFGPGTRLTVL.

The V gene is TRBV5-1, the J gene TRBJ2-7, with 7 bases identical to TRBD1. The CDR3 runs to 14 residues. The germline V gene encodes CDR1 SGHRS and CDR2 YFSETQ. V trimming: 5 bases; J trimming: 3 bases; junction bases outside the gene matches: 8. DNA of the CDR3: TGCGCCAGCAGACGACCGGGACAGTACTACGAGCAGTACTTC. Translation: CASRRPGQYYEQYF.

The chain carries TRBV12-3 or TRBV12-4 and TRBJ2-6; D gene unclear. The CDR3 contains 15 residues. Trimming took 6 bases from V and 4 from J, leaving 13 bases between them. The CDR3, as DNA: TGTGCCAGCAGGAGGTCTGCGGAGGGGGCCAACGTCCTGACTTTC. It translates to CASRRSAEGANVLTF.

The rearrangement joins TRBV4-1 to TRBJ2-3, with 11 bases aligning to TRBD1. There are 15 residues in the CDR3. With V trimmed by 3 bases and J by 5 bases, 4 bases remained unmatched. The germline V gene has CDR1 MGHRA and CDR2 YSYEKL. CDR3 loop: CASSQDRGLLDTQYF. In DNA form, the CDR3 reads TGCGCCAGCAGCCAGGACAGGGGGCTTCTAGATACGCAGTATTTT.

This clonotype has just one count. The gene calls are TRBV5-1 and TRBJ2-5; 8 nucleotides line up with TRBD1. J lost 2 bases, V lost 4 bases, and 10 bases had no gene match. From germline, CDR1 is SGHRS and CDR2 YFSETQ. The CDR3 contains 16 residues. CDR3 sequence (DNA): TGCGCCAGCAGCGGGGGACAGGTCCTGCTACAAGAGACCCAGTACTTC. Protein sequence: CASSGGQVLLQETQYF. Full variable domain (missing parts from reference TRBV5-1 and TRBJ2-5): KAGVTQTPRYLIKTRGQQVTLSCSPISGHRSVSWYQQTPGQGLQFLFEYFSETQRNKGNFPGRFSGRQFSNSRSEMNVSTLELGDSALYLCASSGGQVLLQETQYFGPGTRLLVL.

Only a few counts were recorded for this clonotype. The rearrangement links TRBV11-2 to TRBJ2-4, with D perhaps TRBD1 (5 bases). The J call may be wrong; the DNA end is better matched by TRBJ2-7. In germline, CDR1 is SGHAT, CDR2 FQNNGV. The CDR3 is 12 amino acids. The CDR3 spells CASYRVGDEQYF. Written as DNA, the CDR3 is TGTGCCAGCTACCGGGTAGGGGACGAGCAGTACTTC.

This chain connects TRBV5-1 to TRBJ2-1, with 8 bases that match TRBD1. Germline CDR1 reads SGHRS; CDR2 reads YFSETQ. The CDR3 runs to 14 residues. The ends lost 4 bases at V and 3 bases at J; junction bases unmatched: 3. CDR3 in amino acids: CASSNGQGYNEQFF. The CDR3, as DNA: TGCGCCAGCAGCAATGGACAGGGCTACAATGAGCAGTTCTTC.

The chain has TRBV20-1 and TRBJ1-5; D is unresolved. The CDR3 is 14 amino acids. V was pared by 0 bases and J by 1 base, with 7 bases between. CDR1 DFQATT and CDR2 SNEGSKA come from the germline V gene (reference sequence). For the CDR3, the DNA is TGCAGTGCTAGAGATGAATGGAGCAATCAGCCCCAGCATTTT. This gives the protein CSARDEWSNQPQHF.

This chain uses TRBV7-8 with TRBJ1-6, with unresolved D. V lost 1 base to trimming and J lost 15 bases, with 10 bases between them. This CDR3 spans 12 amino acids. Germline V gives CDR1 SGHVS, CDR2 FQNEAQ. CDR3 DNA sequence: TGTGCCAGCAGCTTAGAACGAAAGCGCCTCCACTTT. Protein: CASSLERKRLHF.

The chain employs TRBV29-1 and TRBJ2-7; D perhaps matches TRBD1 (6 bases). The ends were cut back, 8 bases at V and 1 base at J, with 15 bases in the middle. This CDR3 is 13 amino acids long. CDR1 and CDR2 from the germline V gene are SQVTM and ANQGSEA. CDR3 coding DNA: TGCAGCACCCAGGGGCGCTTTTCCTACGAGCAGTACTTC. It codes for CSTQGRFSYEQYF.

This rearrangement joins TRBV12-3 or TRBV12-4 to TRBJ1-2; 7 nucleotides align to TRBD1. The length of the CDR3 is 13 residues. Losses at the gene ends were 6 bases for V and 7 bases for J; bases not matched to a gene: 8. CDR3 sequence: CASRNRGGSGYTF. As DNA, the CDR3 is TGTGCCAGCAGGAACAGGGGTGGTAGTGGCTACACCTTC.

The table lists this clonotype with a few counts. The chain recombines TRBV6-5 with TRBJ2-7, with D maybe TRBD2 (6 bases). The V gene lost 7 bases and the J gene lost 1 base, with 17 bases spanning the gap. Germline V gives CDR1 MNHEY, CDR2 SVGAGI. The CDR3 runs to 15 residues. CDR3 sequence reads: CASIRSISGSYEQYF. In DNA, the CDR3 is TGTGCCAGCATTCGGTCTATTAGCGGATCCTACGAGCAGTACTTC.

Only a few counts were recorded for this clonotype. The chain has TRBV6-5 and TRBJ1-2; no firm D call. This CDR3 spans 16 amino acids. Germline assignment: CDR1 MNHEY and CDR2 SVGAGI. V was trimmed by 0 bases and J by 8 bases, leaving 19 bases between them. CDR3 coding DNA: TGTGCCAGCAGTTACTCGGCGGCAGTCCGTGGCTGGGGCTACACCTTC. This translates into CASSYSAAVRGWGYTF.

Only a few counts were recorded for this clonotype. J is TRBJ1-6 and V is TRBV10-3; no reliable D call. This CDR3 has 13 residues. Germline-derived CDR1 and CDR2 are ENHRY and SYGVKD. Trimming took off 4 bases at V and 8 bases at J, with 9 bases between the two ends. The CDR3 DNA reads TGTGCCATCAGTGGTACGGCGGATTCACCCCTCCACTTT. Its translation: CAISGTADSPLHF.

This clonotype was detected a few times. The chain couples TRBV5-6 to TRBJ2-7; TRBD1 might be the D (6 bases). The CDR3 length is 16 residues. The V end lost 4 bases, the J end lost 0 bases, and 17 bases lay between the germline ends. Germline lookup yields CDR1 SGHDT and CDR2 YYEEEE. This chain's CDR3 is CASSTTGSQVSYEQYF. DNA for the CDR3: TGTGCCAGCAGCACCACAGGGTCACAAGTCTCCTACGAGCAGTACTTC.

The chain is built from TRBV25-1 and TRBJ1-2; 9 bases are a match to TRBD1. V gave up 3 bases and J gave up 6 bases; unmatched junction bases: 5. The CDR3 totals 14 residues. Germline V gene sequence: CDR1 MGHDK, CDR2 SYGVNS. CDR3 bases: TGTGCCAGCAGTGAGACAACAGGGGGCGATGGCTACACCTTC. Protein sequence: CASSETTGGDGYTF.

In nucleotides, the CDR3 is TGTGCCAGCAAGTTTGGGGGTTCGGACGAGCAGTACTTC. It codes for CASKFGGSDEQYF. The chain carries TRBV6-6 and TRBJ2-5; possibly TRBD1 or TRBD2 for D (5 bases each). The J call is doubtful: the DNA matches TRBJ2-7 better. Looked up from germline, CDR1 is MNHNY and CDR2 is SVGAGI (reference sequence). This CDR3 has 13 amino acids.

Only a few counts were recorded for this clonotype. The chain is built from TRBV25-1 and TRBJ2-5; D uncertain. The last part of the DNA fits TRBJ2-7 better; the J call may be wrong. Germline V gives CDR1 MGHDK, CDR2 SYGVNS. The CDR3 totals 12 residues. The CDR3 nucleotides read TGTGCCTCCTCACCGGACGGGCGCGAGCAGTACTTC. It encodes CASSPDGREQYF.

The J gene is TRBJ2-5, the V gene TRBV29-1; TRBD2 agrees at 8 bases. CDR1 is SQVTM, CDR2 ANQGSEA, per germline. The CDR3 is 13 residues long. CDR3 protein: CRVAGLYQETQYF. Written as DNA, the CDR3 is TGCAGGGTAGCGGGGCTGTACCAAGAGACCCAGTACTTC. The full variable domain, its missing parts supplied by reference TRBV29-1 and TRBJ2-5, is SAVISQKPSRDICQRGTSLTIQCQVDSQVTMMFWYRQQPGQSLTLIATANQGSEATYESGFVIDKFPISRPNLTFSTLTVSNMSPEDSSIYLCRVAGLYQETQYFGPGTRLLVL.

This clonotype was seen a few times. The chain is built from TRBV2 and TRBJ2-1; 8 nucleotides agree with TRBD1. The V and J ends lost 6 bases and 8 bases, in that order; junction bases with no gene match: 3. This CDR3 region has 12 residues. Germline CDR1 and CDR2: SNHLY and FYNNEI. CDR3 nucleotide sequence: TGTGCCAGCAGCGGGACAGGCTATGAGCAGTTCTTC. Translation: CASSGTGYEQFF.

For the CDR3, the DNA is TGTGCCAGCTTCTTTAGCGGGAGTCCCGTGTACGAGCAGTACTTC. Translation gives CASFFSGSPVYEQYF. The chain carries TRBV2 and TRBJ2-7; 9 bases match TRBD2. The CDR3 loop spans 15 amino acids. Trimming at V came to 8 bases and at J to 4 bases, leaving 12 bases not matched to a gene. Germline-derived CDR1 and CDR2 are SNHLY and FYNNEI.